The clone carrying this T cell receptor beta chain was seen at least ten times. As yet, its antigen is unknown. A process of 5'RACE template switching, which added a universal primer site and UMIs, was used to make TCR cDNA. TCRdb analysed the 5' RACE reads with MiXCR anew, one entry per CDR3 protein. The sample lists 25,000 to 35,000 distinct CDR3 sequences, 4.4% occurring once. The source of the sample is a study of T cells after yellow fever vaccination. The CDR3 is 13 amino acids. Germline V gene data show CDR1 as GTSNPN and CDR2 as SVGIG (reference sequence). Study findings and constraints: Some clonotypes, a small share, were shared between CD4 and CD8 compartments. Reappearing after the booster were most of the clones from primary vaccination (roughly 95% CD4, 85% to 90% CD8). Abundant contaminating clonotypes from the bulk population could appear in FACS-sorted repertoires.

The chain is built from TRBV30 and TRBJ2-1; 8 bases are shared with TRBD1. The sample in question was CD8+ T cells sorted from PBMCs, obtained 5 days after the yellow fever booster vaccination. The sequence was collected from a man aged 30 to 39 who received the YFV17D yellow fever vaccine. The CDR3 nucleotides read TGTTCCATGGGACAGGCCCTCGATGTTGGGCAGTTCTTC. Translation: CSMGQALDVGQFF.